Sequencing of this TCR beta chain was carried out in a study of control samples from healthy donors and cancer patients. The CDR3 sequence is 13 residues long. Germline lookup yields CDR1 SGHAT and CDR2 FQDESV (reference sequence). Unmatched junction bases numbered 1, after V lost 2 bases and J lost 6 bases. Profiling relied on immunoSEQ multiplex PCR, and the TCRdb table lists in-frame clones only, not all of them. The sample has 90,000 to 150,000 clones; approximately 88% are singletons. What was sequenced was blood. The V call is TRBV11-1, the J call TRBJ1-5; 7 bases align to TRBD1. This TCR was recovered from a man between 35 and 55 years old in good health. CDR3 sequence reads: CASSLSGGQPQHF. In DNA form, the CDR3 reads TGTGCCAGCAGCTTATCAGGGGGTCAGCCCCAGCATTTT.